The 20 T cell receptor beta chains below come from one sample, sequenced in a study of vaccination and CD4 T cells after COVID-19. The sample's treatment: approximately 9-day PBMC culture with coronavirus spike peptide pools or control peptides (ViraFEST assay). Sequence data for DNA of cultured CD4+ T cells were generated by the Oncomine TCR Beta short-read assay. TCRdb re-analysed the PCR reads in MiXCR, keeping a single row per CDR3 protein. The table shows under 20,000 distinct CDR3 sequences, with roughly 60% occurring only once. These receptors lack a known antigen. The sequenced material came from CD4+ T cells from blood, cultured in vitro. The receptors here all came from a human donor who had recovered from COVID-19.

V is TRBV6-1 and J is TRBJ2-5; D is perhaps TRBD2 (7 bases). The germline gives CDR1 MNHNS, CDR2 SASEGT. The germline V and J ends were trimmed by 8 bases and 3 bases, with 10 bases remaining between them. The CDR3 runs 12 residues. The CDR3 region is CASGGGEETQYF. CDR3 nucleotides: TGTGCCAGCGGGGGGGGCGAAGAGACCCAGTACTTC.

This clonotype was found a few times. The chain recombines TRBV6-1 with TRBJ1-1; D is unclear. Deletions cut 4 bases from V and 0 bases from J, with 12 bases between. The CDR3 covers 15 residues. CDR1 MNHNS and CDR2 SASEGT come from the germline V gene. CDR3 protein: CASSVRRNMNTEAFF. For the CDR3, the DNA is TGTGCCAGCAGTGTACGGCGGAATATGAACACTGAAGCTTTCTTT.

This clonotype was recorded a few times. This CDR3 is CASSPQEDQPQHF. DNA for the CDR3: TGTGCCAGCAGCCCACAGGAGGATCAGCCCCAGCATTTT. The V and J genes are TRBV7-2 and TRBJ1-5, with a possible D match to TRBD1 (5 bases). This CDR3 is built from 13 residues. CDR1 and CDR2 (germline): SGHTA, FQGNSA. Trimming removed 5 bases from V and 5 bases from J, with 10 bases in between.

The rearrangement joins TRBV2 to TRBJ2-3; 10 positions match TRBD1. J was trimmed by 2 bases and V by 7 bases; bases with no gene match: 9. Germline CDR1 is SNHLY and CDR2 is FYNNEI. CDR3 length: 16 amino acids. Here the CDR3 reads CASTAQGTGVTDTQYF. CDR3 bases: TGTGCCAGCACCGCCCAGGGGACAGGGGTCACAGATACGCAGTATTTT.

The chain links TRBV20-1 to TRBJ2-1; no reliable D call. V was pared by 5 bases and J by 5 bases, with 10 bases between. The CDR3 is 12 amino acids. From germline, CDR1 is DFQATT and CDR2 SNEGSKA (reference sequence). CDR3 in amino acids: CSAPPADNEQFF. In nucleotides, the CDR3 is TGCAGTGCTCCCCCGGCGGACAATGAGCAGTTCTTC.

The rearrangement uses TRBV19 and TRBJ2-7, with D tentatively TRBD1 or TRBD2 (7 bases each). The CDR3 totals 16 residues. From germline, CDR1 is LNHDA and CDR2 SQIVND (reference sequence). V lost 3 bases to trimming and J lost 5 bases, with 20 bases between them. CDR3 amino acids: CASSMGRGTALNEQYF. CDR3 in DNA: TGTGCCAGTAGTATGGGGAGGGGGACAGCCCTCAACGAGCAGTACTTC. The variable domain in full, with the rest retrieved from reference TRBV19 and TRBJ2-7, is DGGITQSPKYLFRKEGQNVTLSCEQNLNHDAMYWYRQDPGQGLRLIYYSQIVNDFQKGDIAEGYSVSREKKESFPLTVTSAQKNPTAFYLCASSMGRGTALNEQYFGPGTRLTVT.

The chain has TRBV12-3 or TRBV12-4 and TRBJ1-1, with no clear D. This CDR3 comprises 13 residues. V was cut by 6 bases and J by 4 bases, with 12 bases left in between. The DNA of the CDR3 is TGTGCCAGCAGCCCAAGCTCGAGCACTGAAGCTTTCTTT. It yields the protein CASSPSSSTEAFF.

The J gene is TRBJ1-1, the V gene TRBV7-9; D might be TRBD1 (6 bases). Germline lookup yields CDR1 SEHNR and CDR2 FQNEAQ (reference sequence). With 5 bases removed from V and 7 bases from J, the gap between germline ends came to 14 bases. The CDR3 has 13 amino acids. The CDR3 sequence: CASSQGRKVEAFF. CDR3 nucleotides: TGTGCCAGCAGCCAGGGGAGAAAGGTTGAAGCTTTCTTT.

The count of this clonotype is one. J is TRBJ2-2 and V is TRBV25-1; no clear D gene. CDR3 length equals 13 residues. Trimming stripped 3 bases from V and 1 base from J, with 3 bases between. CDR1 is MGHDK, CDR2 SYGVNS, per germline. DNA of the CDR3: TGTGCCAGCAGTGATCAGAACACCGGGGAGCTGTTTTTT. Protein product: CASSDQNTGELFF.

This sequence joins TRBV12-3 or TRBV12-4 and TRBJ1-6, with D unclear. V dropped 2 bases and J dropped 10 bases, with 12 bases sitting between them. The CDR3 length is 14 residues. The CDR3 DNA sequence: TGTGCCAGCAGTTTACAGACTAAAAGCTCACCCCTCCACTTT. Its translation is CASSLQTKSSPLHF.

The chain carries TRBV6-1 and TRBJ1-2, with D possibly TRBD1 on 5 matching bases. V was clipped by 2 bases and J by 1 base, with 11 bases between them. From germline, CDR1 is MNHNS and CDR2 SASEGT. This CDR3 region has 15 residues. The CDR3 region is CASSEMSQGNYGYTF. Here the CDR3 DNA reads TGTGCCAGCAGTGAAATGAGTCAGGGTAACTATGGCTACACCTTC.

The CDR3 protein is CASSLDRRGLNTEAFF. CDR3 nucleotide sequence: TGTGCCAGCAGCTTGGATCGGAGGGGCCTTAACACTGAAGCTTTCTTT. This chain joins TRBV5-4 and TRBJ1-1; possible D gene TRBD1, 5 bases. V lost 0 bases and J lost 2, with 14 bases in between. The CDR3 consists of 16 residues. Germline CDR1 reads SGHNT; CDR2 reads YYREEE (reference sequence).

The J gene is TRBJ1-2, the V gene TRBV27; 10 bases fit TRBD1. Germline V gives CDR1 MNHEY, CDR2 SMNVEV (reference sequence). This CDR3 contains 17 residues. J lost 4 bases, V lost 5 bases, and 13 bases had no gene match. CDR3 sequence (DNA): TGTGCCAGCAGTCCGTCCCGGGACAGGGGATTGGGCTATGGCTACACCTTC. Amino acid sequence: CASSPSRDRGLGYGYTF.

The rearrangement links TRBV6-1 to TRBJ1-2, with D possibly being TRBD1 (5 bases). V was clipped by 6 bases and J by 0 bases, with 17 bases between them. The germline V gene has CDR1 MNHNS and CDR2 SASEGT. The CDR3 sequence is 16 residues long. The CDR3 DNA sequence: TGTGCCAGCAGGGCCTCCGGTGGGGGTTCTAACTATGGCTACACCTTC. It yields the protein CASRASGGGSNYGYTF.

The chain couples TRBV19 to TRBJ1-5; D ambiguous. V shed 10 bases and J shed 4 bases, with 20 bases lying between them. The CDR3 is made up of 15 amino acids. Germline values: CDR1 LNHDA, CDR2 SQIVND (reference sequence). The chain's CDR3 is CATTPRTEANQPQHF. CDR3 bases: TGTGCCACTACCCCTAGGACGGAGGCTAATCAGCCCCAGCATTTT.

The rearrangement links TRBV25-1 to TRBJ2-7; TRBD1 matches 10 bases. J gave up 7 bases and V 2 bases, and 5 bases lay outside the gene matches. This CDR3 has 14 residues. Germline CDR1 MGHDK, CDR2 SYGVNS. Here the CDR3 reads CASSEDRGLWEQYF. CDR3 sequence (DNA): TGTGCCAGCAGTGAAGACAGGGGGCTATGGGAGCAGTACTTC.

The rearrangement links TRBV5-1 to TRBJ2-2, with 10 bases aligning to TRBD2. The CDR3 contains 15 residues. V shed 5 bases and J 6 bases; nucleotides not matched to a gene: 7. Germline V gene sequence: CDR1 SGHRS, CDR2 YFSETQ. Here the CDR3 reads CASREREGLPGELFF. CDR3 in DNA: TGCGCCAGCAGGGAGCGGGAGGGCCTCCCCGGGGAGCTGTTTTTT.

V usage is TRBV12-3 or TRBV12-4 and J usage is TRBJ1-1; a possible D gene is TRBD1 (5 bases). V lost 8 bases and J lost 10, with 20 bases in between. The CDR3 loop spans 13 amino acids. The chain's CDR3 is CASSRPETDGAFF. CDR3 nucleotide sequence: TGTGCCAGCTCCCGCCCAGAGACAGACGGAGCTTTCTTT.

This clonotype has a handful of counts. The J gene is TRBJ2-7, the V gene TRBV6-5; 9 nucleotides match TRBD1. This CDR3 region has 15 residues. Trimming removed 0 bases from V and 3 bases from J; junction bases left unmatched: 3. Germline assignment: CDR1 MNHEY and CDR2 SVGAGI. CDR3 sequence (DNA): TGTGCCAGCAGTTACTCCCCGGGACAGGGCTACGAGCAGTACTTC. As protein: CASSYSPGQGYEQYF.

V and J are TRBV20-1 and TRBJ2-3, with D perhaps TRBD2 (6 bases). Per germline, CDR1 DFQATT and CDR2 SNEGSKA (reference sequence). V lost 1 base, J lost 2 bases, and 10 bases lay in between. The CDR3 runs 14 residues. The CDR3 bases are TGCAGTGCTAGAGTCAGCGGGTTCACAGATACGCAGTATTTT. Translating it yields CSARVSGFTDTQYF.